These 30 T cell receptor beta chains came from one sample sequenced in a study of blood T cell repertoires in COVID-19. Profiling relied on immunoSEQ multiplex PCR, and the TCRdb table lists in-frame clones only, not all of them. The sample has some 170,000 clones, more than 65% seen once. Material for sequencing was PBMCs or T cells enriched from blood (not recorded which). Receptor source: a man aged 50-60 years who had recovered from COVID-19.

The gene calls are TRBV6-5 and TRBJ1-2; 7 nucleotides align to TRBD1. J was trimmed by 4 bases and V by 6 bases; bases with no gene match: 11. Germline CDR1 is MNHEY and CDR2 is SVGAGI. The CDR3 consists of 15 residues. The CDR3 DNA follows: TGTGCCAGCAGGGCAAATAAACGACAGGGCTATGGCTACACCTTC. It codes for CASRANKRQGYGYTF.

The gene calls are TRBV27 and TRBJ2-7; D is perhaps TRBD1 (6 bases). In germline, CDR1 is MNHEY, CDR2 SMNVEV (reference sequence). The CDR3 loop spans 14 amino acids. V gave up 3 bases and J gave up 3 bases, with 12 bases separating them. CDR3: CASSFRGNLYEQYF. The CDR3, as DNA: TGTGCCAGCAGTTTCAGGGGAAACCTCTACGAGCAGTACTTC.

The V gene is TRBV19, the J gene TRBJ1-2, with D maybe TRBD1 (5 bases). This CDR3 has 14 residues. In germline, CDR1 is LNHDA, CDR2 SQIVND (reference sequence). Trimming took off 7 bases at V and 9 bases at J, with 21 bases between the two ends. CDR3 DNA sequence: TGTGCCAGTACCGCCCAGGGCAGGGCTGAGAGCTACACCTTC. Protein sequence: CASTAQGRAESYTF.

The V gene is TRBV18, the J gene TRBJ2-4, with 12 bases fitting TRBD2. The length of the CDR3 is 16 residues. The germline CDR1 and CDR2 sequences are KGHSH and LQKENI. V lost 7 bases and J lost 2; bases outside the gene matches: 6. CDR3 in amino acids: CASFATSGGTKNIQYF. CDR3 nucleotide sequence: TGTGCCAGCTTTGCCACTAGCGGGGGGACCAAAAACATTCAGTACTTC.

This chain links TRBV19 with TRBJ1-3, with D unclear. Deletions cut 4 bases from V and 6 bases from J, with 13 bases between. This CDR3 comprises 14 residues. Germline V gives CDR1 LNHDA, CDR2 SQIVND (reference sequence). The CDR3, as DNA: TGTGCCAGTAGTACCCCGGGGAGGGTAAACACCATATATTTT. This codes for CASSTPGRVNTIYF.

The chain is built from TRBV19 and TRBJ2-3; TRBD2 matches at 13 bases. The CDR3 totals 19 residues. Germline V gene lookup returns CDR1 LNHDA and CDR2 SQIVND (reference sequence). J lost 5 bases, V lost 10 bases, and 21 bases had no gene match. The CDR3 DNA reads TGTGCCACCAAGTCAAGGGAGACTAGCGGGGGGACGAAGAAAGATACGCAGTATTTT. Its translation is CATKSRETSGGTKKDTQYF.

V usage is TRBV28 and J usage is TRBJ2-3; TRBD2 matches 7 bases. The CDR3 is made up of 14 amino acids. Losses at the gene ends were 3 bases for V and 3 bases for J; bases not matched to a gene: 3. CDR1 and CDR2 (germline): MDHEN, SYDVKM. CDR3 in DNA: TGTGCCAGCAGTTTGAACGGGGGGACAGATACGCAGTATTTT. Its protein product is CASSLNGGTDTQYF.

This rearrangement joins TRBV27 to TRBJ2-2; D is possibly TRBD1 (5 bases). With 3 bases removed from V and 5 bases from J, the gap between germline ends came to 7 bases. Looked up from germline, CDR1 is MNHEY and CDR2 is SMNVEV (reference sequence). CDR3 length equals 13 residues. The CDR3 nucleotides are TGTGCCAGCAGTTTCAGGGTAACCGGGGAGCTGTTTTTT. Amino acids: CASSFRVTGELFF.

V gene TRBV19 combines with J gene TRBJ1-2, with 9 bases that match TRBD1. The CDR3 loop spans 16 amino acids. Germline values: CDR1 LNHDA, CDR2 SQIVND (reference sequence). Trimming took 7 bases from V and 2 from J; bases not matched to a gene: 11. DNA of the CDR3: TGTGCCAGTATACCGACGCGGGGACAGGGAAACTATGGCTACACCTTC. Its protein is CASIPTRGQGNYGYTF.

CDR3 residues: CASSDMRDSSSYNEQFF. CDR3 DNA sequence: TGCGCCAGCAGTGATATGAGAGACTCGAGCTCCTACAATGAGCAGTTCTTC. The chain uses TRBV10-1 and TRBJ2-1; D not resolved. This CDR3 is 17 amino acids long. In germline, CDR1 is WNHNN, CDR2 SYGVQD (reference sequence). Trimming cost V 3 bases and J 0 bases, with 15 bases left between them.

This chain joins TRBV28 and TRBJ1-1; no reliable D call. Per the germline V gene, CDR1 is MDHEN and CDR2 is SYDVKM. V was pared by 8 bases and J by 1 base, with 5 bases between. This CDR3 is built from 11 residues. CDR3: CASGWNTEAFF. Here the CDR3 DNA reads TGTGCCAGCGGCTGGAACACTGAAGCTTTCTTT.

This clone occurred once. The chain has TRBV10-3 and TRBJ1-6; the D is unclear. The CDR3 sequence is 13 residues long. The germline V and J ends were trimmed by 3 bases and 9 bases, with 9 bases remaining between them. Germline V gives CDR1 ENHRY, CDR2 SYGVKD. The CDR3 DNA follows: TGTGCCATCAGTGACGATCCCAGTTCACCCCTCCACTTT. Its translation: CAISDDPSSPLHF.

This clone was recorded once. V gene TRBV3-1 (or the pseudogene TRBV3-2) combines with J gene TRBJ2-5; 9 bases map to TRBD2. CDR1 LGHDT and CDR2 YNNKEL come from the germline V gene (reference sequence). This CDR3 contains 16 residues. Trimming took 2 bases from V and 1 from J; bases not matched to a gene: 5. Written as DNA, the CDR3 is TGTGCCAGCAGCCAACTAGCGGGAATTTCCCAAGAGACCCAGTACTTC. Translating it yields CASSQLAGISQETQYF.

The V and J genes are TRBV27 and TRBJ1-4; 9 bases agree with TRBD1. The V segment lost 5 bases and the J segment 4 bases; nucleotides outside the gene matches: 11. The CDR3 sequence is 17 residues long. CDR1 and CDR2 from the germline V gene are MNHEY and SMNVEV (reference sequence). DNA of the CDR3: TGTGCCAGCAGTCGCCTGGGACAGGGACGTGGTAATGAAAAACTGTTTTTT. This sequence encodes CASSRLGQGRGNEKLFF.

The chain links TRBV5-5 to TRBJ2-7; D not certain. Germline-derived CDR1 and CDR2 are SGHKS and YYEKEE (reference sequence). The CDR3 spans 11 residues. V was pared by 2 bases and J by 3 bases, with 3 bases between. CDR3 protein: CASSFIYEQYF. Here the CDR3 DNA reads TGTGCCAGCAGCTTTATCTACGAGCAGTACTTC.

The CDR3 DNA is TGCAGTGCTCTGACTCTGGGGCAGTTCTTC. Protein product: CSALTLGQFF. The rearrangement joins TRBV20-1 to TRBJ2-1; D gene ambiguous. The V end was cut by 5 bases, the J end by 12 bases, with 11 bases between. This CDR3 has 10 amino acids. Germline-derived CDR1 and CDR2 are DFQATT and SNEGSKA (reference sequence).

The chain is built from TRBV7-8 and TRBJ2-7, with 8 bases that match TRBD1. The V and J ends lost 5 bases and 0 bases, in that order; junction bases with no gene match: 9. The CDR3 runs to 16 residues. Germline V gene sequence: CDR1 SGHVS, CDR2 FQNEAQ. CDR3 nucleotides: TGTGCCAGCAGCCGCAGACAGACAGGGGACTCCTACGAGCAGTACTTC. Encoded protein: CASSRRQTGDSYEQYF.

The V gene is TRBV18, the J gene TRBJ1-5, with 7 bases aligning to TRBD1. CDR3 length: 14 residues. V was clipped by 8 bases and J by 6 bases; unmatched bases: 10. Germline V gene data show CDR1 as KGHSH and CDR2 as LQKENI. In DNA, the CDR3 is TGTGCCAGCACCCCGGACAGGACTGGTCAGCCCCAGCATTTT. Amino acid sequence: CASTPDRTGQPQHF.

The chain uses TRBV28 and TRBJ2-5, with 10 bases matching TRBD1. CDR3 size: 15 residues. The J segment lost 2 bases and the V segment lost 6 bases, leaving 6 bases of the junction unmatched. From germline, CDR1 is MDHEN and CDR2 SYDVKM. The CDR3 region is CASRTGTGVQETQYF. The DNA for the CDR3 is TGTGCCAGCAGGACCGGGACAGGGGTGCAAGAGACCCAGTACTTC. The whole variable domain, filled in from reference TRBV28 and TRBJ2-5, reads DVKVTQSSRYLVKRTGEKVFLECVQDMDHENMFWYRQDPGLGLRLIYFSYDVKMKEKGDIPEGYSVSREKKERFSLILESASTNQTSMYLCASRTGTGVQETQYFGPGTRLLVL.

J is TRBJ2-7 and V is TRBV9, with 11 bases aligning to TRBD1. This CDR3 has 17 amino acids. Germline V CDR1 and CDR2: SGDLS, YYNGEE. V shed 4 bases and J 3 bases; nucleotides not matched to a gene: 12. For the CDR3, the DNA is TGTGCCAGCAGCCCAGCGGGGGACAGGGGGTCTAACTACGAGCAGTACTTC. It encodes CASSPAGDRGSNYEQYF.

The rearrangement joins TRBV28 to TRBJ2-3, with 9 bases aligning to TRBD2. Germline assignment: CDR1 MDHEN and CDR2 SYDVKM. The CDR3 has 12 amino acids. The ends lost 6 bases at V and 8 bases at J; junction bases unmatched: 3. The CDR3 DNA is TGTGCCAGCAGACGGACTAGCGCTACGCAGTATTTT. This sequence encodes CASRRTSATQYF.

J is TRBJ1-1 and V is TRBV5-1, with D tentatively TRBD1 (5 bases). The germline V gene has CDR1 SGHRS and CDR2 YFSETQ. V lost 0 bases to trimming and J lost 1 base, with 13 bases between them. The CDR3 runs to 16 residues. CDR3 coding DNA: TGCGCCAGCAGCTTGGCCGGCAGGGTAGAGAACACTGAAGCTTTCTTT. Amino acids: CASSLAGRVENTEAFF.

This sequence joins TRBV5-6 and TRBJ1-6; D is ambiguous. The CDR3 covers 17 residues. Germline V lookup: CDR1 SGHDT, CDR2 YYEEEE. V was cut by 0 bases and J by 0 bases, with 10 bases left in between. Written as DNA, the CDR3 is TGTGCCAGCAGCTTGGGAGGTAGGAGCTCCTATAATTCACCCCTCCACTTT. Its translation is CASSLGGRSSYNSPLHF.

The chain uses TRBV19 and TRBJ1-4; the match to TRBD1 covers 9 bases. The CDR3 is made up of 14 amino acids. Trimming took 6 bases from V and 3 from J; bases not matched to a gene: 2. Germline CDR1 reads LNHDA; CDR2 reads SQIVND (reference sequence). CDR3 in DNA: TGTGCCAGTAGGAGGGACAGGGCTAATGAAAAACTGTTTTTT. It specifies CASRRDRANEKLFF.

The CDR3 loop reads CASSGGQGVSFSGNTIYF. The CDR3 DNA sequence: TGTGCCAGCAGCGGAGGACAGGGGGTATCCTTCTCTGGAAACACCATATATTTT. The chain has TRBV5-4 and TRBJ1-3; 10 bases fit TRBD1. V trimming: 4 bases; J trimming: 0 bases; junction bases outside the gene matches: 10. Germline V gives CDR1 SGHNT, CDR2 YYREEE (reference sequence). This CDR3 is built from 18 residues.

This clone was picked up one time. The V call is TRBV29-1, the J call TRBJ2-7, with 8 nucleotides matching TRBD2. CDR3 size: 14 residues. Germline V CDR1 and CDR2: SQVTM, ANQGSEA. The junction had 9 bases not matched to a gene; V was cut back by 7 bases and J by 1 base. Here the CDR3 reads CSAGGGLRSYEQYF. As DNA, the CDR3 is TGCAGCGCCGGGGGGGGGCTGAGGTCCTACGAGCAGTACTTC.

V usage is TRBV18 and J usage is TRBJ1-4; D remains ambiguous. The CDR3 extends over 14 amino acids. Germline V CDR1 and CDR2: KGHSH, LQKENI. The V end was cut by 4 bases, the J end by 5 bases, with 11 bases between. The CDR3 here is CASSQVVLNEKLFF. The CDR3 region has the DNA TGTGCCAGCTCACAAGTGGTCCTAAATGAAAAACTGTTTTTT.

The chain uses TRBV6-6 and TRBJ2-2, with TRBD2 matching over 10 bases. CDR1 and CDR2 (germline): MNHNY, SVGAGI (reference sequence). The CDR3 sequence is 15 residues long. The V and J ends lost 6 bases and 1 base, in that order; junction bases with no gene match: 2. The CDR3 loop reads CASRAGGLNTGELFF. In nucleotides, the CDR3 is TGTGCCAGCAGAGCGGGGGGGCTGAACACCGGGGAGCTGTTTTTT.

This clone was seen more than once but under ten times. V usage is TRBV5-8 and J usage is TRBJ2-1; 8 bases fit TRBD2. Germline trimming cut 6 bases from V and 4 bases from J; bases unmatched to any gene: 6. Germline CDR1 is SGHTS and CDR2 is YDEGEE. This CDR3 is built from 14 residues. As DNA, the CDR3 is TGTGCCAGCAAGCGGGAGAGGATTTACAATGAGCAGTTCTTC. Translated: CASKRERIYNEQFF.

The J gene is TRBJ1-2, the V gene TRBV6-2 or TRBV6-3; 9 nucleotides align to TRBD1. The length of the CDR3 is 17 residues. Germline V gene data show CDR1 as MNHEY and CDR2 as SVGEGT. V lost 2 bases and J lost 7; bases outside the gene matches: 14. The CDR3 is CASSYRQPITGGGGYTF. CDR3 coding DNA: TGTGCCAGCAGTTACCGCCAACCAATTACAGGGGGCGGTGGCTACACCTTC.